Presented here are 10 T cell receptor beta chains from one specimen sequenced in a study of blood T cell repertoires in COVID-19. Profiling relied on immunoSEQ multiplex PCR, and the TCRdb table lists in-frame clones only, not all of them. Here the sample spans some 200,000 clones, about 85% being singletons. Source material: peripheral blood. The receptors derive from an elderly woman with acute or convalescent COVID-19.

The chain carries TRBV11-1 and TRBJ1-1; possibly TRBD1 for D (5 bases). The V end was cut by 2 bases, the J end by 4 bases, with 8 bases between. From germline, CDR1 is SGHAT and CDR2 FQDESV (reference sequence). The CDR3 totals 13 residues. As DNA, the CDR3 is TGTGCCAGCAGCTTACAGGGTGGCACTGAAGCTTTCTTT. As protein: CASSLQGGTEAFF. Together with reference TRBV11-1 and TRBJ1-1, the CDR3 gives the full variable domain: EAEVAQSPRYKITEKSQAVAFWCDPISGHATLYWYRQILGQGPELLVQFQDESVVDDSQLPKDRFSAERLKGVDSTLKIQPAELGDSAMYLCASSLQGGTEAFFGQGTRLTVV.

The chain has TRBV5-5 and TRBJ2-3; 11 nucleotides align to TRBD2. This CDR3 contains 17 residues. The V and J ends lost 2 bases and 2 bases, in that order; junction bases with no gene match: 7. Germline V gene sequence: CDR1 SGHKS, CDR2 YYEKEE (reference sequence). CDR3 sequence: CASSFRLAGPSTDTQYF. Written as DNA, the CDR3 is TGTGCCAGCAGCTTCAGACTAGCGGGGCCCTCCACAGATACGCAGTATTTT. The full variable domain, with the rest looked up from reference TRBV5-5 and TRBJ2-3, is DAGVTQSPTHLIKTRGQQVTLRCSPISGHKSVSWYQQVLGQGPQFIFQYYEKEERGRGNFPDRFSARQFPNYSSELNVNALLLGDSALYLCASSFRLAGPSTDTQYFGPGTRLTVL.

The J gene is TRBJ2-4, the V gene TRBV9; a possible D gene is TRBD2 (5 bases). Germline loops: CDR1 SGDLS, CDR2 YYNGEE. V shed 3 bases and J shed 2 bases, with 9 bases lying between them. The CDR3 covers 14 residues. The CDR3 sequence is CASSAGSSKNIQYF. In nucleotides, the CDR3 is TGTGCCAGCAGCGCTGGGAGTTCCAAAAACATTCAGTACTTC.

The chain uses TRBV5-4 and TRBJ1-5, with 7 bases fitting TRBD1. This CDR3 has 14 amino acids. Trimming cost V 4 bases and J 6 bases; bases outside gene matches: 7. CDR1 and CDR2 (germline): SGHNT, YYREEE (reference sequence). The CDR3 reads CASSAGTDFQPQHF. DNA of the CDR3: TGTGCCAGCAGCGCCGGGACAGACTTTCAGCCCCAGCATTTT.

The chain couples TRBV6-2 or TRBV6-3 to TRBJ2-7; 8 bases line up with TRBD1. The germline V gene encodes CDR1 MNHEY and CDR2 SVGEGT. V dropped 5 bases and J dropped 4; count of bases not matched to a gene: 7. The length of the CDR3 is 14 residues. CDR3 protein: CASSISRGQYEQYF. The DNA of the CDR3 is TGTGCCAGCAGTATTAGCAGGGGGCAGTACGAGCAGTACTTC.

V is TRBV14 and J is TRBJ2-7; 7 bases are a match to TRBD1. CDR1 and CDR2 (germline): SGHDN, FVKESK. V lost 4 bases, J lost 4 bases, and 4 bases stayed unmatched. CDR3 length: 13 amino acids. The CDR3 nucleotides are TGTGCCAGCAGCCGGGACAGAGGGTACGAGCAGTACTTC. Translation gives CASSRDRGYEQYF.

This chain joins TRBV11-2 and TRBJ2-7; maybe TRBD1 (5 bases). Per the germline V gene, CDR1 is SGHAT and CDR2 is FQNNGV. The CDR3 loop spans 15 amino acids. Trimming took 0 bases from V and 5 from J, leaving 14 bases between them. The CDR3 loop reads CASSLEQGADDEQYF. CDR3 bases: TGTGCCAGCAGCTTAGAGCAGGGTGCGGACGACGAGCAGTACTTC.

The chain combines TRBV27 with TRBJ1-5; 8 bases fit TRBD1. Trimming removed 8 bases from V and 0 bases from J; junction bases left unmatched: 3. The CDR3 sequence is 14 residues long. Germline loops: CDR1 MNHEY, CDR2 SMNVEV (reference sequence). The CDR3, as DNA: TGTGCCAGCTCACAGGGGGATAGCAATCAGCCCCAGCATTTT. It translates to CASSQGDSNQPQHF.

The genes are TRBV7-2 and TRBJ1-4; TRBD1 is a possible D gene (5 bases). Trimming took 3 bases from V and 5 from J, leaving 7 bases between them. Germline V CDR1 and CDR2: SGHTA, FQGNSA. The length of the CDR3 is 13 residues. The CDR3 spells CASSFDRNEKLFF. In DNA form, the CDR3 reads TGTGCCAGCAGCTTCGACAGAAATGAAAAACTGTTTTTT.

This clone was picked up a small number of times. The J gene is TRBJ1-1, the V gene TRBV2, with TRBD1 identical over 7 bases. CDR1 is SNHLY, CDR2 FYNNEI, per germline. The CDR3 loop spans 12 amino acids. V shed 10 bases and J 0 bases; nucleotides not matched to a gene: 2. CDR3: CATGQVNTEAFF. CDR3 nucleotides: TGTGCCACAGGACAGGTGAACACTGAAGCTTTCTTT.